Presented here are 16 T cell receptor beta chains from one specimen sequenced in a study of OX40 agonist ivuxolimab in advanced cancers. Profiling relied on immunoSEQ multiplex PCR, and the TCRdb table lists in-frame clones only, not all of them. The sample has under 75,000 clones; about 86% are singletons. The specimen comprised CD4+ or CD8+ T cells sorted from blood, sampled in a trial of the OX40 agonist ivuxolimab. These receptors originate from an adult with an advanced solid tumor such as melanoma, head and neck, liver or kidney cancer.

The V call is TRBV27, the J call TRBJ2-1, with 9 bases matching TRBD2. The CDR3 has 19 amino acids. Looked up from germline, CDR1 is MNHEY and CDR2 is SMNVEV (reference sequence). Trimming at V came to 6 bases and at J to 0 bases, leaving 15 bases not matched to a gene. The CDR3 DNA reads as TGTGCCAGCAGGCCATACCCCCGTAGCGGGAGAAGCTCCTACAATGAGCAGTTCTTC. It yields the protein CASRPYPRSGRSSYNEQFF.

This rearrangement joins TRBV7-2 to TRBJ1-4; D is undetermined. The length of the CDR3 is 16 residues. The germline V gene has CDR1 SGHTA and CDR2 FQGNSA. Trimming left V 0 bases short and J 0 bases short, with 8 bases between. The CDR3 reads CASSLATGATNEKLFF. In nucleotides, the CDR3 is TGTGCCAGCAGCTTAGCGACGGGTGCAACTAATGAAAAACTGTTTTTT.

The DNA of the CDR3 is TGTGCCAGCAGCTTAGGACAAAGCAATCAGCCCCAGCATTTT. Its protein is CASSLGQSNQPQHF. This chain connects TRBV7-2 to TRBJ1-5, with no clear D. The V end lost 1 base, the J end lost 1 base, and 5 bases lay between the germline ends. CDR1 and CDR2 from the germline V gene are SGHTA and FQGNSA. This CDR3 spans 14 amino acids.

The rearrangement uses TRBV7-9 and TRBJ2-3; no clear D. Germline V gives CDR1 SEHNR, CDR2 FQNEAQ (reference sequence). CDR3 length equals 16 residues. V was trimmed by 3 bases and J by 1 base, leaving 14 bases between them. The CDR3 nucleotides read TGTGCCAGCAGCTTTCATCGGGTGTCGGGCACAGATACGCAGTATTTT. Amino acids: CASSFHRVSGTDTQYF.

J is TRBJ1-1 and V is TRBV20-1; D not certain. V dropped 2 bases and J dropped 5 bases, with 6 bases sitting between them. CDR1 is DFQATT, CDR2 SNEGSKA, per germline (reference sequence). This CDR3 has 11 residues. Here the CDR3 DNA reads TGCAGTGCTAGAAAGGGAACTGAAGCTTTCTTT. It specifies CSARKGTEAFF.

This clone was recorded a few times. This rearrangement joins TRBV11-2 to TRBJ2-1; D might be TRBD1 or TRBD2, each matching 5 bases. Germline V gives CDR1 SGHAT, CDR2 FQNNGV. The CDR3 loop spans 15 amino acids. Between the trimmed V and J ends, which lost 0 bases and 5 bases, there was a span of 11 bases. The DNA of the CDR3 is TGTGCCAGCAGCTTAGAGGGGCGACTACACAATGAGCAGTTCTTC. It is translated as CASSLEGRLHNEQFF.

V gene TRBV7-2 combines with J gene TRBJ2-5; tentative D call: TRBD1 (5 bases). Looked up from germline, CDR1 is SGHTA and CDR2 is FQGNSA. The CDR3 has 16 amino acids. Trimming stripped 1 base from V and 2 bases from J, with 14 bases between. The CDR3 region has the DNA TGTGCCAGCAGCTTAGGTGTTGGGGCAGGGCAAGAGACCCAGTACTTC. Translating it yields CASSLGVGAGQETQYF.

The genes are TRBV19 and TRBJ2-1; 7 positions match TRBD2. The trim removed 4 bases at V and 0 bases at J, leaving 3 bases unmatched. From germline, CDR1 is LNHDA and CDR2 SQIVND (reference sequence). CDR3 length equals 15 residues. The CDR3 is CASSSGRGSYNEQFF. CDR3 bases: TGTGCCAGTAGTAGCGGGAGAGGCTCCTACAATGAGCAGTTCTTC.

This clone was seen only a few times. The V and J genes are TRBV10-3 and TRBJ1-2; D not certain. This CDR3 is 11 amino acids long. The germline V gene encodes CDR1 ENHRY and CDR2 SYGVKD. Trimming removed 2 bases from V and 8 bases from J, with 6 bases in between. CDR3 sequence: CAISEEGGYTF. DNA for the CDR3: TGTGCCATCAGTGAGGAAGGGGGCTACACCTTC.

V is TRBV30 and J is TRBJ1-2; tentative D call: TRBD1 (6 bases). The ends were cut back, 1 base at V and 5 bases at J, with 20 bases in the middle. There are 16 residues in the CDR3. Germline values: CDR1 GTSNPN, CDR2 SVGIG (reference sequence). The CDR3 DNA follows: TGTGCCTGGAGTGGTACGGGGGCGCCGGGTATTTATGGCTACACCTTC. Its protein is CAWSGTGAPGIYGYTF. The whole variable domain, filled in from reference TRBV30 and TRBJ1-2, reads SQTIHQWPATLVQPVGSPLSLECTVEGTSNPNLYWYRQAAGRGLQLLFYSVGIGQISSEVPQNLSASRPQDRQFILSSKKLLLSDSGFYLCAWSGTGAPGIYGYTFGSGTRLTVV.

The chain couples TRBV25-1 to TRBJ2-7; D possibly uses TRBD1 or TRBD2 (5 bases each). V was clipped by 3 bases and J by 2 bases, with 14 bases between them. CDR3 length: 15 residues. Germline CDR1 reads MGHDK; CDR2 reads SYGVNS. This CDR3 reads CASSDPWGFAYEQYF. The CDR3 DNA reads as TGTGCCAGCAGTGATCCATGGGGGTTTGCCTACGAGCAGTACTTC.

CDR3 nucleotides: TGTGCCAGCAGCTTACAGGGGTCAGATACGCAGTATTTT. Its protein is CASSLQGSDTQYF. The V and J genes are TRBV7-2 and TRBJ2-3; weak D call: TRBD1 (6 bases). The length of the CDR3 is 13 residues. Germline lookup yields CDR1 SGHTA and CDR2 FQGNSA. The ends were cut back, 2 bases at V and 4 bases at J, with 7 bases in the middle.

The chain carries TRBV6-5 and TRBJ1-2, with a tentative D call TRBD1 (5 bases). Looked up from germline, CDR1 is MNHEY and CDR2 is SVGAGI. The germline V and J ends were trimmed by 2 bases and 5 bases, with 12 bases remaining between them. The CDR3 totals 14 residues. DNA of the CDR3: TGTGCCAGCAGTTACCCCCAGGGTACTTATGGCTACACCTTC. It codes for CASSYPQGTYGYTF.

The V and J genes are TRBV18 and TRBJ1-1; D gene unclear. This CDR3 contains 13 residues. Per germline, CDR1 KGHSH and CDR2 LQKENI. V was trimmed by 5 bases and J by 6 bases, leaving 13 bases between them. In DNA form, the CDR3 reads TGTGCCAGCTCAAACGAAGTACGTCCTGAAGCTTTCTTT. Translation: CASSNEVRPEAFF.

J is TRBJ2-3 and V is TRBV18, with a possible D match to TRBD2 (6 bases). Trimming cost V 8 bases and J 7 bases, with 13 bases left between them. This CDR3 contains 12 residues. Germline V gene data show CDR1 as KGHSH and CDR2 as LQKENI. CDR3: CASQGGSNTQYF. The CDR3 DNA is TGTGCCAGCCAGGGAGGTTCAAATACGCAGTATTTT.

This chain links TRBV15 with TRBJ1-2; D might be TRBD1 (6 bases). Trimming stripped 1 base from V and 6 bases from J, with 15 bases between. The CDR3 has 15 amino acids. Per germline, CDR1 LNHNV and CDR2 YYDKDF (reference sequence). In DNA, the CDR3 is TGTGCCACCAGCAGAGGACAGGTGGCTGGGGATGGCTACACCTTC. It codes for CATSRGQVAGDGYTF.